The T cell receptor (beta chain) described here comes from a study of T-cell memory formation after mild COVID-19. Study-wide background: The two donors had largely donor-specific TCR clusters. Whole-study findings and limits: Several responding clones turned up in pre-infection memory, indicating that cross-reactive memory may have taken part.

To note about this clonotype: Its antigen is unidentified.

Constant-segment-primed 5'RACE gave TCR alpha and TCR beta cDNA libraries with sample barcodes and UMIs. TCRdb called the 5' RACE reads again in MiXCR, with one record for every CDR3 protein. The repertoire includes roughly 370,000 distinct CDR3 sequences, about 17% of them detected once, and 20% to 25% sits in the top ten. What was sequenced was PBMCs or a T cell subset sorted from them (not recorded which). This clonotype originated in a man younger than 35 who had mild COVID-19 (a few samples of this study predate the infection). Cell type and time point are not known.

CDR3: CASSPKPGTTHEQYV. The CDR3 nucleotides are TGTGCCAGCAGTCCCAAGCCCGGGACGACACACGAGCAGTACGTC. The V and J genes are TRBV7-8 and TRBJ2-7; D assignment may be TRBD1 or TRBD2 (5 bases each). Germline V CDR1 and CDR2: SGHVS, FQNEAQ. The CDR3 contains 15 residues. Trimming stripped 6 bases from V and 5 bases from J, with 20 bases between.